The rows below give T cell receptor beta chains drawn from one sample of a study of tumor and adjacent non-tumor tissue in lung cancer. One entry per CDR3 protein results from TCRdb running MiXCR on the multiplex PCR reads. Here the sample spans some 70,000 distinct CDR3 sequences, under 70% being singletons. Sequencing was carried out using distant non-tumor lung tissue. Receptors were obtained from a woman between 45 and 60 years old with non-small cell lung cancer. Both conserved end residues are part of each CDR3. A D gene is named only where the DNA matches it firmly. Only part of the rows carry a size: once, few, many, or a class if the clone is expanded.

D: TRBD1
J: TRBJ1-2
size: NA
V: TRBV4-1
CDR3: CASSRDLYRGNNGYTF
DNA: TGCGCCAGCAGCCGAGATCTGTACAGGGGGAACAATGGCTACACCTTC

D: TRBD2
J: TRBJ2-7
size: NA
V: TRBV7-2
CDR3: CASGELAGGVGEQYF
DNA: TGTGCCAGCGGCGAGTTAGCGGGAGGAGTTGGCGAGCAGTACTTC

D: NA
J: TRBJ2-7
size: many
V: TRBV12-3/TRBV12-4
CDR3: CASNNGSAYEQYF
DNA: TGTGCCAGCAATAACGGATCAGCCTACGAGCAGTACTTC

D: NA
J: TRBJ2-7
size: many
V: TRBV20-1
CDR3: CSATSVHSYEQYF
DNA: TGCAGTGCTACTAGCGTCCACTCCTACGAGCAGTACTTC

D: TRBD2
J: TRBJ2-1
size: NA
V: TRBV20-1
CDR3: CSGSGKYSYNEQLF
DNA: TGCAGTGGGAGCGGGAAATATTCCTACAATGAGCAGTTATTC

D: TRBD2
J: TRBJ2-5
size: NA
V: TRBV20-1
CDR3: CSDTSGARVGETQYF
DNA: TGCAGTGATACTAGCGGTGCGAGAGTGGGTGAGACCCAGTACTTC

D: TRBD2
J: TRBJ2-1
size: NA
V: TRBV11-2
CDR3: CASIRMILAGDKERFF
DNA: TGTGCCAGCATCCGGATGATACTAGCGGGGGACAAAGAGCGGTTCTTC

D: NA
J: TRBJ2-5
size: many
V: TRBV7-9
CDR3: CASSLGGATGETQYF
DNA: TGTGCCAGCAGCTTGGGCGGGGCCACGGGGGAGACCCAGTACTTC

D: TRBD1
J: TRBJ1-1
size: NA
V: TRBV20-1
CDR3: CSARDPNRGVDTEVFF
DNA: TGCAGTGCTAGAGATCCTAACAGGGGGGTAGACACTGAAGTTTTCTTT

D: NA
J: TRBJ1-1
size: NA
V: TRBV5-6
CDR3: CASSSTWQGTTEAFF
DNA: TGTGCCAGCAGCTCAACATGGCAAGGAACCACTGAAGCTTTCTTT

D: TRBD2
J: TRBJ2-3
size: NA
V: TRBV11-2
CDR3: CANSWTGLAWRTDTQYF
DNA: TGTGCCAACAGCTGGACGGGACTAGCGTGGAGAACAGATACGCAGTATTTT

D: NA
J: TRBJ2-2
size: NA
V: TRBV11-1
CDR3: CASSLIRGSGELYF
DNA: TGTGCCAGCAGCCTCATAAGGGGGTCCGGGGAGCTGTATTTC

D: NA
J: TRBJ1-1
size: medium-sized
V: TRBV11-2
CDR3: CASSLSQGGTEAFF
DNA: TGTGCCAGCAGCTTATCCCAGGGAGGTACTGAAGCTTTCTTT

D: NA
J: TRBJ1-2
size: NA
V: TRBV20-1
CDR3: CSVREQGLGYTF
DNA: TGCAGCGTTAGGGAACAGGGTCTCGGCTACACCTTC

D: NA
J: TRBJ1-1
size: NA
V: TRBV11-2
CDR3: CASGSLFTEAFF
DNA: TGTGCCAGCGGCTCACTGTTCACTGAAGCTTTCTTT

D: NA
J: TRBJ1-2
size: NA
V: TRBV4-2
CDR3: CASSKEINQANYGYTF
DNA: TGTGCCAGCAGCAAGGAAATTAATCAAGCTAACTATGGCTACACCTTC

D: TRBD1
J: TRBJ2-7
size: NA
V: TRBV6-2/TRBV6-3
CDR3: CATSYSTGSQERYF
DNA: TGTGCCACCAGTTACTCGACAGGGAGCCAGGAGCGGTACTTC

D: NA
J: TRBJ2-5
size: once
V: TRBV11-1
CDR3: CASSPYKGPETQYF
DNA: TGTGCCAGCAGCCCATACAAGGGACCAGAGACCCAGTACTTC

D: NA
J: TRBJ2-5
size: NA
V: TRBV29-1
CDR3: CTVNKGHGEETQYF
DNA: TGCACCGTGAACAAGGGCCACGGGGAAGAGACCCAGTACTTC

D: NA
J: TRBJ2-5
size: NA
V: TRBV29-1
CDR3: CSVAGVQGEETQYF
DNA: TGCAGCGTGGCCGGGGTCCAAGGGGAAGAGACCCAGTACTTC

D: TRBD2
J: TRBJ2-5
size: NA
V: TRBV29-1
CDR3: CSVEVISGRIVETQYF
DNA: TGCAGCGTTGAGGTCATTAGCGGGAGGATTGTGGAGACCCAGTACTTC

D: NA
J: TRBJ2-7
size: many
V: TRBV10-2
CDR3: CASMVLRSEQYF
DNA: TGCGCCAGCATGGTCCTCCGCTCCGAGCAGTACTTC

D: NA
J: TRBJ2-3
size: large
V: TRBV12-3/TRBV12-4
CDR3: CASSLETLSTDTQYF
DNA: TGTGCCAGCAGTTTAGAGACACTAAGCACAGATACGCAGTATTTT

D: NA
J: TRBJ2-1
size: many
V: TRBV29-1
CDR3: CSVDRFGLASRVEQFF
DNA: TGCAGCGTTGATCGGTTTGGTCTAGCGTCGCGGGTTGAGCAGTTCTTC